These 22 T cell receptor beta chains were all obtained from the same sample, sequenced in a study of T-cell memory formation after mild COVID-19. TCRdb analysed the 5' RACE reads with MiXCR anew, one entry per CDR3 protein. Among approximately 500,000 distinct CDR3 sequences listed, roughly 25% were seen once. Material for sequencing was PBMCs or a T cell subset sorted from them (not recorded which). These receptors all stem from an adult woman who had mild COVID-19 (a few samples of this study predate the infection). Cell type and time point are not known.

This chain uses TRBV7-9 with TRBJ1-4, with 10 nucleotides matching TRBD1. The CDR3 totals 16 residues. Germline lookup yields CDR1 SEHNR and CDR2 FQNEAQ (reference sequence). Trimming at V came to 4 bases and at J to 1 base, leaving 3 bases not matched to a gene. CDR3 protein: CASSWGQGRTNEKLFF. The DNA of the CDR3 is TGTGCCAGCAGCTGGGGACAGGGGAGAACTAATGAAAAACTGTTTTTT.

Only a few counts were recorded for this clonotype. The chain couples TRBV11-2 to TRBJ1-1; 10 positions match TRBD1. Germline values: CDR1 SGHAT, CDR2 FQNNGV. The CDR3 consists of 15 residues. The J segment lost 0 bases and the V segment lost 3 bases, leaving 1 base of the junction unmatched. This CDR3 is CASSLDRGMNTEAFF. Here the CDR3 DNA reads TGTGCCAGCAGCTTGGACAGGGGGATGAACACTGAAGCTTTCTTT. Combining the CDR3 with reference TRBV11-2 and TRBJ1-1 gives the whole variable domain EAGVAQSPRYKIIEKRQSVAFWCNPISGHATLYWYQQILGQGPKLLIQFQNNGVVDDSQLPKDRFSAERLKGVDSTLKIQPAKLEDSAVYLCASSLDRGMNTEAFFGQGTRLTVV.

The gene calls are TRBV14 and TRBJ2-5; no clear D gene. V gave up 4 bases and J gave up 0 bases, with 6 bases separating them. The CDR3 runs to 13 residues. CDR1 and CDR2 (germline): SGHDN, FVKESK. CDR3 DNA: TGTGCCAGCAGCCTAAAATACCAAGAGACCCAGTACTTC. Amino acids: CASSLKYQETQYF.

The CDR3: CASSYSGLAGAEQYF. CDR3 nucleotide sequence: TGTGCCAGCAGTTACTCGGGACTAGCGGGAGCCGAGCAGTACTTC. V usage is TRBV6-6 and J usage is TRBJ2-7; 14 bases align to TRBD2. The germline gives CDR1 MNHNY, CDR2 SVGAGI (reference sequence). The CDR3 length is 15 residues. With 0 bases clipped from V and 6 bases from J, the junction kept 1 base outside the gene matches.

This rearrangement joins TRBV5-1 to TRBJ2-3; 12 bases line up with TRBD2. This CDR3 is 17 amino acids long. CDR1 and CDR2 from the germline V gene are SGHRS and YFSETQ. V was pared by 3 bases and J by 2 bases, with 7 bases of the junction left unmatched. Here the CDR3 DNA reads TGCGCCAGCAGCTCCCTAGCGGGGGGGCCTGTCACAGATACGCAGTATTTT. Its translation: CASSSLAGGPVTDTQYF.

The chain carries TRBV7-2 and TRBJ2-3; 7 bases line up with TRBD2. Germline trimming cut 5 bases from V and 2 bases from J; bases unmatched to any gene: 10. The CDR3 is 16 residues long. The germline V gene has CDR1 SGHTA and CDR2 FQGNSA. The CDR3 DNA is TGTGCCAGCAGCCTAAACACCGGGAGGACCACAGATACGCAGTATTTT. It specifies CASSLNTGRTTDTQYF.

The V gene is TRBV9, the J gene TRBJ2-7; 7 positions match TRBD2. J gave up 2 bases and V 0 bases, and 5 bases lay outside the gene matches. Germline loops: CDR1 SGDLS, CDR2 YYNGEE. This CDR3 has 15 residues. The CDR3 bases are TGTGCCAGCAGCGTAGGCGGTGGGGGGGCCTACGAGCAGTACTTC. Translation: CASSVGGGGAYEQYF. Supplemented by reference TRBV9 and TRBJ2-7, the full variable domain reads DSGVTQTPKHLITATGQRVTLRCSPRSGDLSVYWYQQSLDQGLQFLIQYYNGEERAKGNILERFSAQQFPDLHSELNLSSLELGDSALYFCASSVGGGGAYEQYFGPGTRLTVT.

In DNA, the CDR3 is TGTGCCAGCAGTCCTCAGGGATTTGGGTACATGAACACTGAAGCTTTCTTT. Protein product: CASSPQGFGYMNTEAFF. The rearrangement links TRBV6-1 to TRBJ1-1; weak D call: TRBD1 (5 bases). The CDR3 totals 17 residues. Germline V gene data show CDR1 as MNHNS and CDR2 as SASEGT. V lost 5 bases and J lost 0, with 19 bases in between.

This clonotype has just a few counts. The rearrangement joins TRBV11-2 to TRBJ2-5; D unclear. Germline V gene data show CDR1 as SGHAT and CDR2 as FQNNGV. This CDR3 spans 12 amino acids. V lost 5 bases, J lost 6 bases, and 10 bases lay in between. The CDR3 spells CASSHPSQTQYF. CDR3 nucleotides: TGTGCCAGCAGCCACCCTTCGCAGACCCAGTACTTC.

In its sample, this clonotype was seen a few times. The J gene is TRBJ2-2, the V gene TRBV3-1, with D possibly matching TRBD2 (6 bases). Germline V gene data show CDR1 as LGHDT and CDR2 as YNNKEL (reference sequence). Trimming removed 4 bases from V and 4 bases from J, with 10 bases in between. The CDR3 is 14 residues long. CDR3 nucleotides: TGTGCCAGCAGCCCTCGGGGAGGCACCGGGGAGCTGTTTTTT. Translated, it gives CASSPRGGTGELFF. The full variable domain, its missing parts supplied by reference TRBV3-1 and TRBJ2-2, is DTAVSQTPKYLVTQMGNDKSIKCEQNLGHDTMYWYKQDSKKFLKIMFSYNNKELIINETVPNRFSPKSPDKAHLNLHINSLELGDSAVYFCASSPRGGTGELFFGEGSRLTVL.

This clonotype has a handful of counts. The gene calls are TRBV7-2 and TRBJ1-1; unclear D gene. The CDR3 totals 14 residues. V gave up 6 bases and J gave up 6 bases, with 17 bases separating them. CDR1 is SGHTA and CDR2 is FQGNSA in the germline V gene. DNA for the CDR3: TGTGCCAGCAGTAAGGGCGGCAAACCAGCTGAAGCTTTCTTT. Residues: CASSKGGKPAEAFF.

V gene TRBV7-8 combines with J gene TRBJ2-7; 10 bases agree with TRBD2. Trimming at V came to 2 bases and at J to 7 bases, leaving 8 bases not matched to a gene. The CDR3 is made up of 15 amino acids. Germline V gene data show CDR1 as SGHVS and CDR2 as FQNEAQ. CDR3 in amino acids: CASSLSTSGAPEQYF. The DNA for the CDR3 is TGTGCCAGCAGCTTAAGTACTAGCGGGGCACCGGAGCAGTACTTC.

This clonotype was counted between two and nine times. CDR3 sequence: CASSRPGDTEAFF. DNA for the CDR3: TGTGCCAGCAGCCGTCCAGGGGACACTGAAGCTTTCTTT. The V and J genes are TRBV5-5 and TRBJ1-1; weak D call: TRBD1 (6 bases). The CDR3 spans 13 residues. Germline CDR1 and CDR2: SGHKS and YYEKEE (reference sequence). V was cut by 4 bases and J by 3 bases, with 10 bases left in between. Drawing the rest from reference TRBV5-5 and TRBJ1-1, the complete variable domain is DAGVTQSPTHLIKTRGQQVTLRCSPISGHKSVSWYQQVLGQGPQFIFQYYEKEERGRGNFPDRFSARQFPNYSSELNVNALLLGDSALYLCASSRPGDTEAFFGQGTRLTVV.

V is TRBV6-5 and J is TRBJ1-2, with TRBD1 as a possible D gene (5 bases). Trimming removed 0 bases at V and 8 bases at J, with 16 bases between. This CDR3 contains 15 residues. Germline assignment: CDR1 MNHEY and CDR2 SVGAGI. CDR3 nucleotides: TGTGCCAGCAGTTACTCGCCGTCAGGGTCGGACGGCTACACCTTC. Translating gives CASSYSPSGSDGYTF.

Many counts were recorded for this clonotype. V and J are TRBV11-2 and TRBJ2-7, with D maybe TRBD1 (6 bases). Trimming removed 1 base from V and 0 bases from J, with 13 bases in between. Looked up from germline, CDR1 is SGHAT and CDR2 is FQNNGV. The CDR3 has 16 residues. The CDR3 coding sequence is TGTGCCAGCAGCTTAGCCCCTGGGGGCGGCTCCTACGAGCAGTACTTC. Residues: CASSLAPGGGSYEQYF.

V is TRBV20-1 and J is TRBJ2-4; no definite D call. Germline assignment: CDR1 DFQATT and CDR2 SNEGSKA (reference sequence). This CDR3 region has 13 residues. Trimming cost V 6 bases and J 8 bases, with 17 bases left between them. This CDR3 reads CSALGRNSDIQYF. CDR3 DNA: TGCAGTGCCCTCGGACGGAACTCAGACATTCAGTACTTC.

The rearrangement links TRBV29-1 to TRBJ2-1; 8 bases fit TRBD2. V lost 2 bases, J lost 4 bases, and 4 bases stayed unmatched. From germline, CDR1 is SQVTM and CDR2 ANQGSEA. This CDR3 comprises 14 residues. CDR3 region: CSVESLAGYNEQFF. For the CDR3, the DNA is TGCAGCGTTGAATCCCTAGCGGGTTACAATGAGCAGTTCTTC.

This clonotype was observed a handful of times. This chain connects TRBV5-1 to TRBJ2-5, with 11 bases identical to TRBD1. This CDR3 region has 15 residues. The V gene's germline CDR1 is SGHRS and CDR2 YFSETQ. J was trimmed by 5 bases and V by 2 bases; bases with no gene match: 5. CDR3 region: CASSLQDRGLETQYF. As DNA, the CDR3 is TGCGCCAGCAGCTTACAGGACAGGGGGCTGGAGACCCAGTACTTC. The variable domain in full, with the rest retrieved from reference TRBV5-1 and TRBJ2-5, is KAGVTQTPRYLIKTRGQQVTLSCSPISGHRSVSWYQQTPGQGLQFLFEYFSETQRNKGNFPGRFSGRQFSNSRSEMNVSTLELGDSALYLCASSLQDRGLETQYFGPGTRLLVL.

This clonotype came up a few times. The J gene is TRBJ2-7, the V gene TRBV4-3; D not resolved. CDR3 length equals 16 residues. Germline V gene lookup returns CDR1 LGHNA and CDR2 YSLEER. Trimming shortened V by 0 bases and J by 5 bases, and 17 bases separated the two germline ends. CDR3 loop: CASSQDSQSQYNEQYF. The CDR3 region has the DNA TGCGCCAGCAGCCAAGATAGCCAGAGTCAATACAACGAGCAGTACTTC.

This sequence joins TRBV6-6 and TRBJ2-3; 11 nucleotides align to TRBD2. CDR3 size: 17 residues. Per germline, CDR1 MNHNY and CDR2 SVGAGI (reference sequence). V shed 6 bases and J 2 bases; nucleotides not matched to a gene: 10. The CDR3: CASSYIGGLADTDTQYF. In DNA form, the CDR3 reads TGTGCCAGCAGCTACATCGGGGGACTAGCGGACACAGATACGCAGTATTTT.

The rearrangement uses TRBV6-2 or TRBV6-3 and TRBJ1-1; no clear D. Germline V gene sequence: CDR1 MNHEY, CDR2 SVGEGT. There are 13 residues in the CDR3. With 0 bases removed from V and 7 bases from J, the gap between germline ends came to 9 bases. CDR3 region: CASSYSLTGEAFF. The CDR3 DNA reads as TGTGCCAGCAGTTACTCCTTGACGGGTGAAGCTTTCTTT.

The CDR3 DNA is TGTGCCAGCAGCTTCCGACTGGAGCTGTTTTTT. Encoded protein: CASSFRLELFF. This chain connects TRBV5-8 to TRBJ2-2; D remains unclear. V was shortened by 2 bases and J by 10 bases, with 6 bases between the two germline ends. The CDR3 length is 11 residues. Germline V lookup: CDR1 SGHTS, CDR2 YDEGEE.